This is a list of T cell receptor beta chains from one sample in a study of PD-L1 blockade in urothelial cancer. Generated by immunoSEQ multiplex PCR, the TCRdb table keeps only in-frame clones and is missing some. The sample records 53,000 or so clones, more than 75% being singletons. The material was PBMCs, obtained around atezolizumab (anti-PD-L1) treatment. Source of these receptors: a man aged 60 to 75 with urothelial cancer. Each CDR3 is given with its conserved first and last residue. A D gene is named only where the DNA matches it firmly. Clone size, where shown, is once, few, many, or a class for clones that have expanded.

j_gene,d_gene,abundance,v_gene,CDR3aa,CDR3nt
TRBJ2-7,NA,NA,TRBV6-5,CASSISELSYEQYF,TGTGCCAGCAGTATTAGCGAGCTCTCCTACGAGCAGTACTTC
TRBJ2-2,NA,few,TRBV6-5,CASSFRVAGELFF,TGTGCCAGCAGTTTCAGGGTAGCCGGGGAGCTGTTTTTT
TRBJ2-1,NA,NA,TRBV7-9,CASSPRLVNEQFF,TGTGCCAGCAGCCCCCGACTAGTCAATGAGCAGTTCTTC
TRBJ2-5,TRBD1,NA,TRBV11-2,CASSLGDRKETQYF,TGTGCCAGCAGCTTAGGGGACAGGAAAGAGACCCAGTACTTC
TRBJ1-4,NA,NA,TRBV4-3,CASSRGSSNEKLFF,TGCGCCAGCAGCCGAGGGAGCTCTAATGAAAAACTGTTTTTT
TRBJ1-5,NA,NA,TRBV7-2,CASSLRGGNQPQHF,TGTGCCAGCAGCTTACGGGGGGGCAATCAGCCCCAGCATTTT
TRBJ2-5,TRBD1,NA,TRBV30,CAWSNRGQETQYF,TGTGCCTGGAGTAACAGGGGGCAAGAGACCCAGTACTTC
TRBJ2-7,TRBD2,NA,TRBV11-2,CASSQWTSGSYEQYF,TGTGCCAGCAGCCAATGGACTAGCGGGAGCTACGAGCAGTACTTC
TRBJ2-3,NA,once,TRBV6-4,CASSQGGGKSDTQYF,TGTGCCAGCAGTCAGGGAGGGGGGAAATCGGATACGCAGTATTTT
TRBJ1-1,NA,NA,TRBV5-1,CASSQGQKNTEAFF,TGCGCCAGCAGCCAAGGACAGAAGAACACTGAAGCTTTCTTT
TRBJ2-3,TRBD1,NA,TRBV29-1,CSVVLTGDGTSTDTQYF,TGCAGCGTTGTTCTGACAGGGGATGGTACCAGCACAGATACGCAGTATTTT
TRBJ2-3,TRBD2,NA,TRBV5-1,CASRVAGGRTDTQYF,TGCGCCAGCCGGGTGGCGGGGGGGCGCACAGATACGCAGTATTTT
TRBJ2-5,NA,NA,TRBV7-9,CASSLKETQYF,TGTGCCAGCAGCCTAAAAGAGACCCAGTACTTC
TRBJ1-1,TRBD1,NA,TRBV9,CASSPSGQLNTEAFF,TGTGCCAGCAGCCCGTCGGGACAGTTGAACACTGAAGCTTTCTTT
TRBJ2-3,NA,NA,TRBV28,CASTFQQSTDTQYF,TGTGCCAGCACCTTCCAACAGAGCACAGATACGCAGTATTTT
TRBJ2-7,TRBD2,NA,TRBV6-6,CASRGKSSGSLEQYF,TGTGCCAGCAGAGGAAAGAGTAGCGGGAGTCTCGAGCAGTACTTC
TRBJ1-1,TRBD1,NA,TRBV5-1,CASSFRQGLGTEAFF,TGCGCCAGCAGCTTCAGACAGGGCTTGGGCACTGAAGCTTTCTTT
TRBJ1-5,NA,NA,TRBV19,CASSIQVNQPQHF,TGTGCCAGTAGTATCCAGGTAAATCAGCCCCAGCATTTT
TRBJ1-2,TRBD1,NA,TRBV27,CASSLSIFSRGRAGYGYTF,TGTGCCAGCAGTTTATCGATCTTTTCGAGGGGGCGTGCGGGCTATGGCTACACCTTC
TRBJ1-5,NA,NA,TRBV9,CASSVEGSSNQPQHF,TGTGCCAGCAGCGTAGAAGGGAGTAGCAATCAGCCCCAGCATTTT
TRBJ2-1,NA,NA,TRBV30,CAWSGQSSYNEQFF,TGTGCCTGGAGTGGGCAAAGCTCCTACAATGAGCAGTTCTTC
TRBJ2-5,NA,NA,TRBV11-3,CASSLVPSTETQYF,TGTGCCAGCAGCTTAGTTCCTAGCACAGAGACCCAGTACTTC
TRBJ2-5,TRBD1,NA,TRBV5-1,CASSTGQVGETQYF,TGCGCCAGCAGCACCGGACAGGTGGGAGAGACCCAGTACTTC
TRBJ2-7,NA,few,TRBV11-2,CASSLEITGEQYF,TGTGCCAGCAGCTTAGAAATTACGGGCGAGCAGTACTTC
TRBJ1-2,NA,once,TRBV7-3,CASSRSPNYGYTF,TGTGCCAGCAGCCGAAGCCCTAACTATGGCTACACCTTC
TRBJ2-1,NA,NA,TRBV7-8,CASSSPQTSRRVNEQFF,TGTGCCAGCAGCTCACCGCAAACTAGCCGTAGAGTCAATGAGCAGTTCTTC
TRBJ1-1,NA,NA,TRBV11-3,CASSIQGMNTEAFF,TGTGCCAGCAGCATACAGGGAATGAACACTGAAGCTTTCTTT
TRBJ2-3,TRBD2,NA,TRBV19,CASSIFGGSGDTQYF,TGTGCCAGTAGTATTTTCGGCGGGAGCGGGGATACGCAGTATTTT
TRBJ2-5,NA,once,TRBV2,CASSEFFEETQYF,TGTGCCAGCAGTGAATTCTTCGAAGAGACCCAGTACTTC
TRBJ2-3,TRBD1,NA,TRBV5-5,CASSLGDRDTDTQYF,TGTGCCAGCAGCTTGGGGGACAGGGATACAGATACGCAGTATTTT
TRBJ2-2,TRBD2,NA,TRBV4-1,CASSQPTGLAGPNTGELFF,TGCGCCAGCAGCCAACCTACTGGACTAGCGGGGCCGAACACCGGGGAGCTGTTTTTT
TRBJ2-3,NA,once,TRBV7-2,CASIKPGRTDTQYF,TGTGCCAGCATAAAACCGGGGAGGACAGATACGCAGTATTTT
TRBJ1-5,TRBD1,NA,TRBV15,CATSRDRDSSNQPQHF,TGTGCCACCAGCAGAGATCGGGACAGTAGCAATCAGCCCCAGCATTTT
TRBJ1-3,TRBD1,few,TRBV5-1,CASSLVPGQGSGNTIYF,TGCGCCAGCAGCTTGGTCCCGGGACAGGGGTCTGGAAACACCATATATTTT
TRBJ2-7,TRBD1,NA,TRBV28,CASTWTGSSGEQYF,TGTGCCAGCACCTGGACAGGGTCGAGTGGCGAGCAGTACTTC
TRBJ2-7,TRBD2,NA,TRBV28,CASSPAGGNEQYF,TGTGCCAGCAGTCCCGCGGGGGGCAACGAGCAGTACTTC
TRBJ2-7,NA,NA,TRBV7-8,CASSSTRVGYEQYF,TGTGCCAGCAGCTCAACTAGGGTGGGATACGAGCAGTACTTC
TRBJ2-7,TRBD1,NA,TRBV6-5,CASSYGTGFYEQYF,TGTGCCAGCAGTTACGGGACAGGGTTTTACGAGCAGTACTTC
TRBJ1-2,NA,NA,TRBV15,CATSRASGGSGYTF,TGTGCCACCAGCAGAGCCTCTGGGGGCTCTGGCTACACCTTC
TRBJ2-3,NA,once,TRBV4-2,CASSQRWAGAQRDTQYF,TGTGCCAGCAGCCAACGTTGGGCGGGGGCTCAGAGAGATACGCAGTATTTT
TRBJ2-5,TRBD1,once,TRBV11-2,CASSYSGTGGLETQYF,TGTGCCAGCAGTTATAGTGGGACAGGGGGCCTGGAGACCCAGTACTTC
TRBJ2-2,TRBD2,NA,TRBV27,CASSSSGDQSGELFF,TGTGCCAGCAGTTCTAGCGGGGATCAAAGTGGGGAGCTGTTTTTT
TRBJ1-2,NA,NA,TRBV29-1,CSVEKQANYGYTF,TGCAGCGTCGAGAAACAGGCCAACTATGGCTACACCTTC
TRBJ1-5,NA,NA,TRBV19,CASSGGIRNQPQHF,TGTGCCAGTAGTGGCGGGATCCGCAATCAGCCCCAGCATTTT
TRBJ2-7,TRBD1,few,TRBV7-9,CASSLAGQVYEQYF,TGTGCCAGCAGCTTAGCAGGACAGGTCTACGAGCAGTACTTC
TRBJ1-1,NA,NA,TRBV10-1,CASSESGYTEAFF,TGCGCCAGCAGTGAAAGTGGCTACACTGAAGCTTTCTTT
TRBJ2-7,TRBD2,NA,TRBV27,CASSSTSGDSYEQYF,TGTGCCAGCAGTTCGACTAGCGGGGACTCCTACGAGCAGTACTTC
TRBJ2-7,NA,NA,TRBV4-3,CASSQERRWDEQYF,TGCGCCAGCAGCCAAGAGCGCAGGTGGGACGAGCAGTACTTC
TRBJ1-1,TRBD1,once,TRBV19,CASSVAGTGGIMNTEAFF,TGTGCCAGTAGTGTGGCCGGGACAGGGGGCATCATGAACACTGAAGCTTTCTTT
TRBJ1-1,NA,NA,TRBV27,CASSPGGITEAFF,TGTGCCAGCAGCCCGGGGGGGATCACTGAAGCTTTCTTT
TRBJ2-1,NA,few,TRBV7-2,CASSLARGLHSYNEQFF,TGTGCCAGCAGCTTGGCTAGGGGACTCCACTCCTACAATGAGCAGTTCTTC
TRBJ2-1,NA,few,TRBV7-9,CASRTPRGRGDEQFF,TGTGCCAGCAGAACCCCGAGAGGTCGGGGAGATGAGCAGTTCTTC
TRBJ1-1,TRBD1,NA,TRBV28,CASSVRGTGNTEAFF,TGTGCCAGCAGTGTCCGTGGGACAGGAAACACTGAAGCTTTCTTT
TRBJ2-5,NA,once,TRBV6-6,CASSYVPRQETQYF,TGTGCCAGCAGTTACGTCCCGAGACAAGAGACCCAGTACTTC
TRBJ1-6,TRBD1,once,TRBV25-1,CASSATDRVRSPLHF,TGTGCCAGCAGTGCCACGGACAGGGTCCGCTCACCCCTCCACTTT
TRBJ2-3,TRBD2,NA,TRBV2,CASSVQRGEGSTDTQYF,TGTGCCAGCAGTGTCCAAAGAGGGGAGGGCTCCACAGATACGCAGTATTTT
TRBJ1-5,NA,NA,TRBV18,CASSPAGGNQPQHF,TGTGCCAGCTCACCGGCAGGGGGCAATCAGCCCCAGCATTTT
TRBJ1-5,NA,NA,TRBV6-5,CASSSGSHQPQHF,TGTGCCAGCAGTTCAGGGTCCCATCAGCCCCAGCATTTT
TRBJ1-2,NA,NA,TRBV19,CASSIQGNGYTF,TGTGCCAGTAGTATCCAGGGGAATGGCTACACCTTC